These 20 T cell receptor beta chains were all obtained from the same sample, sequenced in a study of beta chain features in type 1 diabetes. Study-wide points: All four CD4+ subsets from Type 1 diabetes patients carried moderately but significantly shorter TCRB CDR3s.

No antigen has been identified for these receptors. As every portion of the isolated RNA was reverse transcribed, the sequencing read expressed TCRB transcripts. Only in-frame clones appear in the TCRdb table, and some are missing; sequencing was by immunoSEQ multiplex PCR. Among approximately 170,000 clones listed, about 63% were seen once. The sample comprised naive CD4+ T cells from blood. All receptors come from a man aged 30-40 years with type 1 diabetes.

J is TRBJ1-1 and V is TRBV13, with 8 bases matching TRBD1. This CDR3 contains 13 residues. CDR1 is PRHDT, CDR2 FYEKMQ, per germline (reference sequence). The V and J ends lost 5 bases and 7 bases, in that order; junction bases with no gene match: 6. CDR3 in DNA: TGTGCCAGCAGCGGTACAGGGGGAATTGAAGCTTTCTTT. Translation gives CASSGTGGIEAFF.

This clone was seen once. Other DNA sequences in this specimen translate into the identical CDR3. The chain employs TRBV30 and TRBJ2-7; D uncertain. The CDR3 spans 11 residues. V was trimmed by 4 bases and J by 1 base, leaving 5 bases between them. The germline CDR1 and CDR2 sequences are GTSNPN and SVGIG (reference sequence). CDR3 region: CAWTTSYEQYF. CDR3 sequence (DNA): TGTGCCTGGACCACTTCCTACGAGCAGTACTTC.

The genes are TRBV29-1 and TRBJ1-2, with D possibly TRBD1 on 5 matching bases. CDR1 is SQVTM and CDR2 is ANQGSEA in the germline V gene. V gave up 6 bases and J gave up 6 bases, with 17 bases separating them. The CDR3 sequence is 13 residues long. The CDR3 DNA is TGCAGCGTCGGGATAATGGGGCAGGATGGCTACACCTTC. It specifies CSVGIMGQDGYTF.

This rearrangement joins TRBV6-1 to TRBJ2-5; no definite D call. Germline assignment: CDR1 MNHNS and CDR2 SASEGT. Trimming removed 5 bases from V and 3 bases from J, with 10 bases in between. The CDR3 spans 13 residues. The CDR3 DNA follows: TGTGCCAGCAGTATTTCAGTTGAAGAGACCCAGTACTTC. Amino acids: CASSISVEETQYF.

The chain has TRBV4-3 and TRBJ2-1; maybe TRBD2 (6 bases). Trimming pared 0 bases from V and 3 bases from J, leaving 18 bases between. This CDR3 spans 18 amino acids. The germline V gene has CDR1 LGHNA and CDR2 YSLEER. The CDR3 sequence is CASSQEPPGRGFYNEQFF. The DNA of the CDR3 is TGCGCCAGCAGCCAAGAACCGCCGGGGCGGGGTTTCTACAATGAGCAGTTCTTC.

As for this clone: This CDR3 is also generated by other DNA sequences in the sample. This chain links TRBV5-4 with TRBJ2-5; a possible D gene is TRBD1 (6 bases). The CDR3 loop spans 12 amino acids. The V end lost 3 bases, the J end lost 3 bases, and 6 bases lay between the germline ends. Germline V gene sequence: CDR1 SGHNT, CDR2 YYREEE (reference sequence). The CDR3 spells CASSSGEETQYF. DNA for the CDR3: TGTGCCAGCAGCTCAGGGGAAGAGACCCAGTACTTC.

The chain combines TRBV5-6 with TRBJ2-7; no clear D. V lost 2 bases and J 0 bases, leaving 9 bases between the germline ends. The CDR3 covers 14 residues. Per the germline V gene, CDR1 is SGHDT and CDR2 is YYEEEE. The CDR3 nucleotides are TGTGCCAGCAGCTTATGGCAGGTCTCCTACGAGCAGTACTTC. Its protein product is CASSLWQVSYEQYF. Drawing the rest from reference TRBV5-6 and TRBJ2-7, the complete variable domain is DAGVTQSPTHLIKTRGQQVTLRCSPKSGHDTVSWYQQALGQGPQFIFQYYEEEERQRGNFPDRFSGHQFPNYSSELNVNALLLGDSALYLCASSLWQVSYEQYFGPGTRLTVT.

V is TRBV7-9 and J is TRBJ2-7; no firm D call. The CDR3 runs 12 residues. Trimming shortened V by 2 bases and J by 6 bases, and 8 bases separated the two germline ends. In germline, CDR1 is SEHNR, CDR2 FQNEAQ (reference sequence). The CDR3 bases are TGTGCCAGCAGCTTACCCGCGCCCGAGCAGTACTTC. Translation: CASSLPAPEQYF.

The rearrangement uses TRBV30 and TRBJ1-5; 7 bases fit TRBD1. Germline CDR1 GTSNPN, CDR2 SVGIG (reference sequence). The CDR3 consists of 12 residues. V gave up 5 bases and J gave up 6 bases; unmatched junction bases: 4. The CDR3 reads CAWDRESQPQHF. DNA of the CDR3: TGTGCCTGGGACAGGGAGAGTCAGCCCCAGCATTTT.

This chain joins TRBV7-9 and TRBJ2-3, with 8 positions matching TRBD1. V dropped 5 bases and J dropped 0; count of bases not matched to a gene: 4. Germline V lookup: CDR1 SEHNR, CDR2 FQNEAQ (reference sequence). This CDR3 region has 15 residues. CDR3 region: CASSPGQGSTDTQYF. Here the CDR3 DNA reads TGTGCCAGCAGCCCCGGACAGGGAAGCACAGATACGCAGTATTTT.

The sample holds a few counts of this clone. CDR3 sequence: CASSLWREDIDEQFF. CDR3 bases: TGTGCCAGCAGCTTATGGAGGGAGGATATCGATGAGCAGTTCTTC. V and J are TRBV7-2 and TRBJ2-1; tentative D call: TRBD2 (6 bases). Deletions cut 2 bases from V and 8 bases from J, with 16 bases between. CDR3 length: 15 amino acids. Germline V CDR1 and CDR2: SGHTA, FQGNSA.

The V and J genes are TRBV14 and TRBJ1-1; 8 nucleotides line up with TRBD1. With V trimmed by 0 bases and J by 0 bases, 3 bases remained unmatched. CDR1 and CDR2 (germline): SGHDN, FVKESK. CDR3 length: 16 amino acids. CDR3 amino acids: CASSQDRGRMNTEAFF. DNA for the CDR3: TGTGCCAGCAGCCAAGACAGGGGGCGGATGAACACTGAAGCTTTCTTT.

In this sample, this clone turned up a few times. The V call is TRBV29-1, the J call TRBJ2-5, with D tentatively TRBD2 (6 bases). Trimming stripped 6 bases from V and 5 bases from J, with 16 bases between. CDR1 SQVTM and CDR2 ANQGSEA come from the germline V gene. This CDR3 region has 13 residues. As DNA, the CDR3 is TGCAGCGTCCTACGTGGACTACGGGAGACCCAGTACTTC. It specifies CSVLRGLRETQYF.

This sequence joins TRBV4-1 and TRBJ2-1; the D is unclear. This CDR3 comprises 13 residues. Trimming removed 0 bases at V and 9 bases at J, with 9 bases between. Germline V gene sequence: CDR1 MGHRA, CDR2 YSYEKL. Written as DNA, the CDR3 is TGCGCCAGCAGCCAAGAAGAAGTGAGTGAGCAGTTCTTC. Encoded protein: CASSQEEVSEQFF.

A single count supports this clone. The rearrangement joins TRBV15 to TRBJ2-3; 7 nucleotides match TRBD2. CDR1 and CDR2 from the germline V gene are LNHNV and YYDKDF (reference sequence). V was pared by 1 base and J by 2 bases, with 9 bases of the junction left unmatched. This CDR3 has 17 residues. The CDR3 reads CATSRVQGLPNTDTQYF. The CDR3 region has the DNA TGTGCCACCAGCAGAGTTCAGGGACTACCTAACACAGATACGCAGTATTTT. The variable domain in full, with the rest retrieved from reference TRBV15 and TRBJ2-3, is DAMVIQNPRYQVTQFGKPVTLSCSQTLNHNVMYWYQQKSSQAPKLLFHYYDKDFNNEADTPDNFQSRRPNTSFCFLDIRSPGLGDTAMYLCATSRVQGLPNTDTQYFGPGTRLTVL.

This chain links TRBV30 with TRBJ2-3; TRBD2 aligns across 12 bases. Trimming removed 1 base from V and 5 bases from J; junction bases left unmatched: 10. Per germline, CDR1 GTSNPN and CDR2 SVGIG (reference sequence). This CDR3 has 17 amino acids. For the CDR3, the DNA is TGTGCCTGGAGTGCCTCTAGGACTAGCGGGATGTTAGATACGCAGTATTTT. This encodes CAWSASRTSGMLDTQYF.

This clone has a handful of counts. The chain combines TRBV16 with TRBJ2-5; D assignment may be TRBD1 or TRBD2 (5 bases each). Trimming pared 4 bases from V and 12 bases from J, leaving 12 bases between. The CDR3 has 11 residues. The germline V gene encodes CDR1 KGHSY and CDR2 FQNENV. The CDR3 DNA reads as TGTGCCAGCAGCCGCCAGAGGGGAAAGTACTTC. Encoded protein: CASSRQRGKYF.

This chain connects TRBV7-2 to TRBJ2-5; a weak D match, TRBD1 (5 bases). This CDR3 region has 15 residues. Trimming stripped 8 bases from V and 2 bases from J, with 18 bases between. Germline V gives CDR1 SGHTA, CDR2 FQGNSA. CDR3 protein: CASAEGYGQQETQYF. Written as DNA, the CDR3 is TGTGCCAGCGCGGAAGGGTATGGACAACAAGAGACCCAGTACTTC.

The J gene is TRBJ1-6, the V gene TRBV25-1, with 7 bases aligning to TRBD1. CDR1 and CDR2 from the germline V gene are MGHDK and SYGVNS. The junction had 10 bases not matched to a gene; V was cut back by 4 bases and J by 10 bases. CDR3 length equals 15 residues. As DNA, the CDR3 is TGTGCCAGCAGTGCCCCACAGGGGTTGGGGTCACCCCTCCACTTT. Its protein product is CASSAPQGLGSPLHF.

The J gene is TRBJ1-2, the V gene TRBV18; D remains unclear. The V gene's germline CDR1 is KGHSH and CDR2 LQKENI. V gave up 3 bases and J gave up 7 bases, with 18 bases separating them. This CDR3 has 15 residues. CDR3 region: CASSPVAQSYGGYTF. In nucleotides, the CDR3 is TGTGCCAGCTCACCGGTGGCGCAGTCTTACGGTGGCTACACCTTC.